Here is one T cell receptor (beta chain) with its context. This clone was observed a few times. This receptor's antigen is unknown. No much larger clone exists at a distance of one base, and base qualities are not known. The V end loses 1 base and the J end loses 4 bases, and a stretch of 11 bases separates them. From the cysteine up to the phenylalanine, the CDR3 has a length of 14 residues. Only the CDR3 region is kept as DNA, spanning 42 bases read in frame from base 1. Taken from the germline V gene, the CDR1 and CDR2 loops are LGHNA and YNFKEQ. Receptors were amplified or captured by the immunoSEQ multiplex PCR assay. For the multiplex PCR, a mixture combining 60 forward primers for TCR Vbeta segments and 13 reverse primers for TCR Jbeta segments was used. The CDR3 region of rearranged TCR beta genes was amplified from genomic DNA by a multiplex PCR assay. The amplified TCR beta libraries were sequenced on the Illumina HiSeq System as 87-base-pair reads. As for the authors' bioinformatics: A later analysis tallied 75 million to 95 million unique TCR beta chains across the 610 or so repertoires, and about 10 million of those chains were shared by two or more donors. To remove PCR and sequencing errors, raw reads were error-corrected and collapsed into unique sequences using a nearest-neighbor algorithm that merged closely related sequences. To assign V, D and J gene segments, CDR3 sequences were aligned to IMGT reference sequences. For a sequence to be retained, a match of at least six nucleotides to both a V gene segment and a J gene segment was required. A rearrangement counted as productive if the CDR3 had no stop codons and remained in frame with V and J, and every other rearrangement counted as non-productive. CDR3 was defined by IMGT convention, running from the second conserved V-encoded cysteine to the conserved J-encoded phenylalanine. The earlier analysis of about 500 of the donors excluded sequences that lacked an unambiguous match to a single V gene segment. In an earlier analysis of 500 to 750 of the donors, V segments were called functional above 56.7% productive rearrangements and were called segregating when the between-donor standard deviation exceeded 5%. A statistical classification framework was built for diagnosing cytomegalovirus status from the catalog of TCR beta chain sequences. V and J gene assignment, in a later analysis, came from comparing TCR nucleotide sequences with IMGT/GENE-DB human TR gene sequences. In a later analysis, CDR3 sequences and most-parsimonious VDJ recombination scenarios were assigned using the TCRdist pipeline. In a later analysis, each TCR beta chain was defined by its CDR3 amino acid sequence together with its V-gene family, and reads without a unique V-gene family were excluded. In a later analysis, a few hundred highly shared, low-generation-probability nucleotide sequences were removed to address suspected cross-contamination and a sequencing artifact. For each public chain, a later analysis derived a clonal expansion index from normalized ranks of inferred template counts within each repertoire. A later analysis computed generation probabilities with a VDJ recombination model fitted to out-of-frame rearrangements, and checked the results against IGoR. In a later analysis, TCR-TCR, TCR-HLA and TCR-CMV co-occurrence was scored with hypergeometric tests, and a repertoire-size bias correction was applied to TCR pairs. False discovery rates were estimated in a later analysis by permuting HLA or CMV assignments 20 times. In a later analysis, co-occurring TCRs were grouped with DBSCAN, and TCRdist sequence similarity was added when clustering was performed within HLA-allele-positive subsets. For co-occurrence clustering, repertoires with fewer than 30,000 or more than 120,000 public chains were excluded, along with about five repertoires with anomalous nucleotide sharing. TCRdb retrieved this table from immuneACCESS and kept in-frame rearrangements only. Not all clones are present; in checked studies, unresolved V genes account for under half, and no reason is known for the remainder. D and trimming were read from the DNA, whereas the V and J calls and clone size are those reported in that table. Across this sample there are some 110,000 clones, with under 80% seen only once. The ten largest clones take up 9.5% to 13% of the sample.

The cohort comprised approximately 700 healthy bone marrow donors. At the time of sampling, every cohort member was nominally healthy, though immune exposures that went unrecorded were likely present. The donor tested CMV seropositive, placing the donor among the 289 seropositive members of the cohort. Each donor provided a peripheral blood sample, and peripheral blood mononuclear cells were used for TCR beta sequencing. Genomic DNA extraction from the blood cell samples was performed with the Qiagen DNeasy Blood Extraction Kit. These data are taken from a study of cytomegalovirus exposure and HLA in healthy donors (dated by TCRdb to between 2016 and 2019). With regard to the full study: According to an earlier analysis of a few hundred of the donors, about 179 million T cells yielded roughly 110 million unique TCR beta sequences and roughly 280 Gb of sequence data. About 310 gigabases of sequencing data and 80 million or so unique TCR sequences were included in an early release covering over 600 HLA-typed donors. Among the approximately 400 genotyped donors, about 85% belonged to the genetic ancestry cluster associated with self-reported Caucasian donors. The study aimed to test whether cataloging public T cell receptors could reveal signatures of past pathogen exposure. The study profiled the T cell repertoires of 500 to 800 subjects by immunosequencing and related them to cytomegalovirus serostatus. Besides the first cohort of some 670 subjects, a separate validation cohort made up of about 120 different subjects was used. To predict cytomegalovirus infection status, the study combined high-throughput TCR immunosequencing, statistical association of individual TCRs with disease status, and machine learning. To study patterns of TCR occurrence, a later analysis re-analyzed previously published TCR beta repertoires from several hundred donors and added high-resolution HLA genotyping. In the later analysis, no new phenotypic data were used to find candidate immune exposures; instead, reliance was placed on TCR beta sequences and their occurrence across donors. An earlier analysis of 450 to 750 of the donors used high-throughput TCR beta sequencing to judge whether each TCR beta V gene segment behaved as functional or pseudogenic. Donor age, sex, ethnicity and CMV serostatus were collected together with the repertoire data. A later genetic analysis took genome-wide SNP genotypes for about three fifths of the 666 donors and used that subset as a discovery cohort. All discovery cohort repertoires had been generated on a single sequencing platform. HLA typing covered class I and class II loci at four-digit resolution. Typing coverage varied by locus: roughly 629-640 donors for A, B, C, DRB1 and DQB1; approximately 500 for DQA1; approximately 570 for DPA1; some 470 for DPB1. Because of strong linkage in the cohort, five DR-DQ haplotypes were treated as single units for association and clustering. Among 350 to 400 genotyped donors of the cohort, an average of about 240,000 unique TCR beta nucleotide sequences were sequenced per donor, roughly a sixth of them non-productive. General findings and caveats noted by the study authors: A further reported finding was that TCR beta sequences accurately predicted the HLA-A and HLA-B alleles for most subjects in the first cohort. Several of the top co-occurrence clusters appeared to be linked to parvovirus B19, influenza, CMV and Epstein-Barr virus, according to a later analysis. In this cohort, only TCR beta chains were sequenced, and detectable features were limited by the absence of alpha or paired-chain data. In a later analysis, HLA-associated TCR beta chains were found to be more clonally expanded and to have lower generation probabilities than equally common non-associated chains. Because HLA typing was unavailable for some donors at each locus, only the typed subset was used in association tests. Correlated functional status among segregating V segments might be attributable to linkage disequilibrium, but an unknown experimental factor could not be ruled out. Three of the identified cytomegalovirus-associated TCR beta chains were confirmed in vitro to be specific for cytomegalovirus antigens. When HLA alleles, especially DR and DQ, strongly co-occurred, attributing TCR associations to individual alleles was difficult. A group of highly shared sequence variants was considered likely to be a technical artifact of the sequencing pipeline. In a later genetic analysis, a missense DCLRE1C variant was associated with V-gene and J-gene trimming of TCR beta chains, and the association was replicated in an independent cohort. Cytomegalovirus status was reported to be diagnosed by the classifier with high specificity and sensitivity in both the original and validation cohorts. Most TCR sequences were observed very rarely across donors, whereas some public TCRs were present in many individuals. It was suggested by the authors that the approach could potentially be generalized to other disease states and immunological phenotypes. According to a later analysis, TCR association rates differed among HLA loci, with DRB1 alleles showing the most associated TCRs and HLA-C alleles showing the fewest. Because counts were too low, seventeen rarely observed V segments, including chromosome 9 orphons, were left out of the earlier analysis of 500 to 650 of the donors. An earlier analysis of some 590 of the donors showed that most TCR beta V segments appeared in productive rearrangements either about 90% or about 30% of the time, which broadly matched IMGT annotations. Specific HLA alleles were associated with 16,951 TCR beta sequences at a false discovery rate of 0.05 in a later analysis. According to a later genetic analysis, donors in an Asian-associated ancestry cluster had fewer N-insertions in productive TCRs than the roughly 670-donor mean. Because the 87-base-pair reads could not distinguish some IMGT-functional V segments, including TRBV6-2 and TRBV6-3, those segments were excluded. CMV serostatus was the only immune exposure information available for the cohort. Most CMV-associated TCR beta chains appeared to be HLA-restricted in a later analysis, and the HLA associations seemed to be driven largely by CMV exposure. The study gave a list of roughly 150 TCR beta chains associated with cytomegalovirus. Roughly uniform sequencing depth across donors was assumed in presence/absence analyses, although this assumption may not hold.

The V gene is TRBV4-2 and the J gene is TRBJ2-7; TRBD2 is a weak D gene call, 5 bases matching. The source of this sequence is a woman between 50 and 59 years old in good health and CMV-seropositive. Specimen: PBMCs. The CDR3 amino acid sequence is: CASSQGTGLYEQYF. The DNA sequence reads TGTGCCAGCAGCCAAGGGACTGGCTTATACGAGCAGTACTTC.